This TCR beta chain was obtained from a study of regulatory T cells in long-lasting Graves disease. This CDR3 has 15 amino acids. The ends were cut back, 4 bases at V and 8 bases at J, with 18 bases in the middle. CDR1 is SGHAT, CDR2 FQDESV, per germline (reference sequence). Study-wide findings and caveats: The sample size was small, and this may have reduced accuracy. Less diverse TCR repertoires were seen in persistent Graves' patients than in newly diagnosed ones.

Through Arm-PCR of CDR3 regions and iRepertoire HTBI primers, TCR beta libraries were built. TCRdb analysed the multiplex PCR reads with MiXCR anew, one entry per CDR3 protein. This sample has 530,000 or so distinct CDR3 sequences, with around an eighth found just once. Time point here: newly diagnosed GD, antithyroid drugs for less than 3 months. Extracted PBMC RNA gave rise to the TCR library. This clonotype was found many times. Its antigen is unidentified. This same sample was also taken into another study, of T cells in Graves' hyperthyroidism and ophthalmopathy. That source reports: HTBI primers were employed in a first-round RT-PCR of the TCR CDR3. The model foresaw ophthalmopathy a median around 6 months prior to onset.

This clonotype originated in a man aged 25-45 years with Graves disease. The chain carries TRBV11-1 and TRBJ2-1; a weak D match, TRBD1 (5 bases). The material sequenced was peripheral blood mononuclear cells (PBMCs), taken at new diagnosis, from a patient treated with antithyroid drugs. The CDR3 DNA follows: TGTGCCAGCAGCTCCAACATCCAGGGTTGGGATGAGCAGTTCTTC. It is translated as CASSSNIQGWDEQFF.